The rows below give T cell receptor beta chains drawn from one sample of a study of blood T cell repertoires in COVID-19. The table came from immunoSEQ multiplex PCR; TCRdb's copy has only in-frame clones and leaves some out. The data show roughly 45,000 clones, with more than 75% seen just once and 2.6% held by the top ten. Specimen: peripheral blood. All receptors derive from an elderly woman with COVID-19, enrolled during active disease. Both conserved end residues are part of each CDR3. D genes are given only for firm matches. A clone size is listed for some rows: how often the clone was seen (once, few, many), or a class if it is expanded.

>TRBJ1-2|.|15|TRBV24-1|.
TGTGCCACCAGTGATTCCCGTCCAGCTAACTATGGCTACACCTTC
CATSDSRPANYGYTF
>TRBJ2-3|.|17|TRBV7-2|TRBD2
TGTGCCAGCAGCTTAAGGACGTTTGGCGGGAGTGCAGATACGCAGTATTTT
CASSLRTFGGSADTQYF
>TRBJ1-1|.|15|TRBV5-4|.
TGTGCCAGCAGCCCCGGGACAACGAGGAACACTGAAGCTTTCTTT
CASSPGTTRNTEAFF
>TRBJ1-6|.|14|TRBV11-2|TRBD1
TGTGCCAGCGAGGAACAGGGGGTCGGGTCACCCCTCCACTTT
CASEEQGVGSPLHF
>TRBJ1-1|.|12|TRBV4-1|.
TGCGCCAGCAGCCGGCCTGGGACAATGGCTTTCTTT
CASSRPGTMAFF
>TRBJ1-2|.|13|TRBV27|TRBD1
TGTGCCAGCAGTTTGACAGGGGAGCAGGGCTACACCTTC
CASSLTGEQGYTF
>TRBJ1-5|.|16|TRBV4-2|.
TGTGCCAGCAGCCAGACTGGAGGGGCCGTCAATCAGCCCCAGCATTTT
CASSQTGGAVNQPQHF
>TRBJ1-5|.|16|TRBV18|TRBD1
TGTGCCAGCTCCCCGCGACAGGGGGAAGGCAATCAGCCCCAGCATTTT
CASSPRQGEGNQPQHF
>TRBJ1-5|.|16|TRBV6-5|TRBD1
TGTGCCAGCAGTTCTAGGACAGGGGTTAGCAATCAGCCCCAGCATTTT
CASSSRTGVSNQPQHF
>TRBJ1-1|.|14|TRBV11-2|TRBD1
TGTGCCAGCAGGTCAGACAGGGATGGCACTGAAGCTTTCTTT
CASRSDRDGTEAFF
>TRBJ1-2|.|14|TRBV5-8|TRBD1
TGTGCCAGCAGCTTGCGGCAGGGGGCGCGGGGCTACACCTTC
CASSLRQGARGYTF
>TRBJ1-2|.|14|TRBV19|TRBD1
TGTGCCAGTCAATTAGGGGGCCGCGACTATGGCTACACCTTC
CASQLGGRDYGYTF
>TRBJ1-1|.|14|TRBV5-3|.
TGTGCCAGAAGCTTGAAGGGTCGGGGTACTGAAGCTTTCTTT
CARSLKGRGTEAFF
>TRBJ2-7|.|15|TRBV24-1|TRBD1
TGTGCCACCAGTGATCCGAGGGACAGAACCTACGAGCAGTACTTC
CATSDPRDRTYEQYF
>TRBJ2-3|once|16|TRBV19|TRBD1
TGTGCCAGTAGTATATGGACAGGGTCTAGCACAGATACGCAGTATTTT
CASSIWTGSSTDTQYF
>TRBJ2-1|.|16|TRBV5-1|TRBD2
TGCGCCAGCAGCTTGGCTAGACTAGCGGGAGTAGATGAGCAGTTCTTC
CASSLARLAGVDEQFF
>TRBJ2-2|once|13|TRBV6-5|.
TGTGCCACACAAAACAGGGACACCGGGGAGCTGTTTTTT
CATQNRDTGELFF
>TRBJ2-1|.|16|TRBV5-4|.
TGTGCCAGCAGCCCTAACCGGGGGTTGGGCAACAATGAGCAGTTCTTC
CASSPNRGLGNNEQFF
>TRBJ1-2|.|14|TRBV3-1/TRBV3-2|.
TGTGCCAGCAGCCAAGTTCTACAGGGTAGGGGCTACACCTTC
CASSQVLQGRGYTF
>TRBJ2-1|.|14|TRBV18|TRBD2
TGTGCCAGCTTCCCGGGGAGGGCCTACAATGAGCAGTTCTTC
CASFPGRAYNEQFF
>TRBJ2-7|.|16|TRBV28|TRBD1
TGTGCCAGCAGTTCCCCCCAGGGACAGGGGATGTACGAGCAGTACTTC
CASSSPQGQGMYEQYF
>TRBJ2-1|.|16|TRBV12-2|.
TGTGCAAGTCGCTTACCGATGGGACAGGGGTTCAATGAGCAGTTCTTC
CASRLPMGQGFNEQFF
>TRBJ1-1|.|15|TRBV4-2|TRBD1
TGTGCCAGCAGCCATCGACAGGGGGAGAACACTGAAGCTTTCTTT
CASSHRQGENTEAFF
>TRBJ1-2|.|13|TRBV11-2|TRBD1
TGTGCCAGCAGCGCTGACAGGGGCCGCCGCTACACCTTC
CASSADRGRRYTF
>TRBJ2-2|.|18|TRBV30|.
TGTGCCTGGAGTGTCGGTGGGGGCAAATGTTATTACACCGGGGAGCTGTTTTTT
CAWSVGGGKCYYTGELFF
>TRBJ2-3|.|14|TRBV5-1|.
TGCGCCAGCAGCTTCGAGGACTACCAGGATACGCAGTATTTT
CASSFEDYQDTQYF
>TRBJ2-7|.|16|TRBV7-2|TRBD2
TGTGCCAGCAGTCCAAGGCCTAGCGGGCCCTCCTACGAGCAGTACTTC
CASSPRPSGPSYEQYF
>TRBJ2-7|once|15|TRBV6-1|.
TGTGCCAGCAGTGAAGCCCAGGCCGACATCTACGAGCAGTACTTC
CASSEAQADIYEQYF